The rows below give T cell receptor beta chains drawn from one sample of a study of a mutant IDH1 vaccine in newly diagnosed glioma. The assay was immunoSEQ multiplex PCR, and TCRdb's table has in-frame clones only and misses some. The data contain around 63,000 clones, approximately 92% of them seen just once; the ten biggest clones take up around 2.5%. Sequenced material: PBMCs, taken from a glioma patient treated with radiotherapy, temozolomide or both. The origin of the receptors is a middle-aged man with glioma. The CDR3 runs from the conserved cysteine through the conserved F or W. D genes are given only for firm matches. Clone sizes are given selectively: once, few, many, or a class where the clone is expanded.

D	V	size	J	CDR3	DNA
TRBD1	TRBV7-9	NA	TRBJ2-3	CASSLGAGRGTDTQYF	TGTGCCAGCAGCTTAGGGGCGGGCAGGGGGACAGATACGCAGTATTTT
NA	TRBV19	NA	TRBJ1-3	CASSLQFSGNTIYF	TGTGCCAGTAGTCTACAGTTCTCTGGAAACACCATATATTTT
TRBD2	TRBV14	NA	TRBJ2-3	CASSQGLRLAAPTDTQYF	TGTGCCAGCAGCCAAGGATTAAGACTAGCGGCACCCACAGATACGCAGTATTTT
NA	TRBV7-9	NA	TRBJ2-7	CASSAEDHEQYF	TGTGCCAGCAGCGCCGAAGACCACGAGCAGTACTTC
TRBD2	TRBV28	NA	TRBJ2-3	CASRVAGTSGERVTDTQYF	TGTGCCAGCAGAGTGGCCGGGACTAGCGGGGAACGAGTCACAGATACGCAGTATTTT
NA	TRBV7-8	NA	TRBJ1-1	CASSLRQTEAFF	TGTGCCAGCAGCTTACGGCAAACTGAAGCTTTCTTT
NA	TRBV18	NA	TRBJ2-2	CASSPQGVNTGELFF	TGTGCCAGCTCACCACAGGGGGTTAACACCGGGGAGCTGTTTTTT
TRBD2	TRBV5-1	NA	TRBJ2-1	CASSRKTSVGDYNEQFF	TGCGCCAGCAGCAGAAAGACTAGCGTTGGGGATTACAATGAGCAGTTCTTC
NA	TRBV28	few	TRBJ1-5	CATRAISPQHF	TGTGCCACCAGGGCGATCAGCCCCCAGCATTTT
TRBD1	TRBV5-5	NA	TRBJ1-2	CASSPRQGAGYGYTF	TGTGCCAGCAGCCCCAGACAGGGGGCCGGCTATGGCTACACCTTC
TRBD1	TRBV11-2	NA	TRBJ2-2	CASSPGQGWDGELFF	TGTGCCAGCAGCCCGGGACAGGGGTGGGACGGGGAGCTGTTTTTT
NA	TRBV2	NA	TRBJ1-5	CASKGGDQPQHF	TGTGCCAGCAAGGGAGGCGATCAGCCCCAGCATTTT
TRBD1	TRBV5-8	NA	TRBJ1-1	CASSSTGGGHTEAFF	TGTGCCAGCAGCTCTACAGGGGGGGGGCACACTGAAGCTTTCTTT
NA	TRBV19	NA	TRBJ1-5	CASTMGGGGNQPQHF	TGTGCCAGTACGATGGGGGGAGGAGGCAATCAGCCCCAGCATTTT
TRBD1	TRBV28	once	TRBJ2-7	CASSPGQGLYEQYF	TGTGCCAGCAGTCCCGGACAGGGGTTGTACGAGCAGTACTTC
NA	TRBV21-1	NA	TRBJ2-3	CASSQGQGSPDTQYF	TGTGCCAGCAGCCAAGGACAGGGGAGCCCAGATACGCAGTATTTT
NA	TRBV11-2	NA	TRBJ2-7	CASSLVALFNEQYF	TGTGCCAGCAGCTTAGTGGCGCTTTTCAACGAGCAGTACTTC
TRBD2	TRBV30	NA	TRBJ2-5	CAWSLLAGGRETQYF	TGTGCCTGGAGTTTACTAGCGGGAGGGAGAGAGACCCAGTACTTC
NA	TRBV4-3	NA	TRBJ1-2	CASSQGFNYGYTF	TGCGCCAGCAGCCAAGGATTTAACTATGGCTACACCTTC
NA	TRBV27	NA	TRBJ2-7	CASSFGNGYEQYF	TGTGCCAGCAGTTTCGGGAACGGCTACGAGCAGTACTTC
NA	TRBV6-1	NA	TRBJ2-7	CASSRLALYEQYF	TGTGCCAGCAGTAGGCTAGCGCTCTACGAGCAGTACTTC
NA	TRBV5-1	NA	TRBJ2-7	CASSLGHMGEDYEQYF	TGCGCCAGCAGCTTGGGACACATGGGAGAGGACTACGAGCAGTACTTC
TRBD2	TRBV5-4	NA	TRBJ2-2	CASSLATSGRSGELFF	TGTGCCAGCAGCTTGGCTACTAGCGGGAGATCCGGGGAGCTGTTTTTT
NA	TRBV10-1	NA	TRBJ2-5	CASSESGGQETQYF	TGCGCCAGCAGTGAGTCAGGAGGTCAAGAGACCCAGTACTTC
NA	TRBV5-1	NA	TRBJ1-1	CASSSEISNTEAFF	TGCGCCAGCAGCTCCGAGATCTCGAACACTGAAGCTTTCTTT
NA	TRBV5-1	NA	TRBJ2-2	CASSLVTPNTGELFF	TGCGCCAGCAGCTTGGTTACGCCGAACACCGGGGAGCTGTTTTTT
TRBD2	TRBV4-1	few	TRBJ2-2	CASSHYGGGGNTGELFF	TGCGCCAGCAGCCACTATGGCGGGGGGGGGAACACCGGGGAGCTGTTTTTT
NA	TRBV9	NA	TRBJ2-3	CGEGGSRDSSADTQYF	TGTGGTGAGGGGGGTAGTAGAGACTCCTCCGCAGATACGCAGTATTTT
NA	TRBV19	NA	TRBJ1-1	CASSLWFQGSLGDTEAFF	TGTGCCAGTAGTCTATGGTTCCAGGGTTCTCTGGGCGACACTGAAGCTTTCTTT
NA	TRBV4-3	NA	TRBJ2-2	CASSSGLELFF	TGCGCCAGCAGCTCGGGACTGGAGCTGTTTTTT
TRBD1	TRBV7-9	NA	TRBJ1-1	CASSLPGQGSEYEAFF	TGTGCCAGCAGCTTACCCGGACAGGGAAGTGAGTATGAAGCTTTCTTT
NA	TRBV28	NA	TRBJ1-4	CASSFRGGEKLFF	TGTGCCAGCAGTTTTCGAGGAGGCGAAAAACTGTTTTTT
NA	TRBV29-1	NA	TRBJ2-5	CSVIYFGRGETQYF	TGCAGCGTGATCTACTTTGGACGCGGGGAGACCCAGTACTTC
NA	TRBV10-1	NA	TRBJ2-2	CASSEGAFTGELFF	TGCGCCAGCAGTGAGGGAGCATTCACCGGGGAGCTGTTTTTT
NA	TRBV7-9	NA	TRBJ2-3	CASSLGYSTDTQYF	TGTGCCAGCAGCTTAGGGTATAGCACAGATACGCAGTATTTT
NA	TRBV4-3	NA	TRBJ1-6	CASSQGGGPSSYNSPLHF	TGCGCCAGCAGCCAAGGAGGAGGGCCGAGCTCCTATAATTCACCCCTCCACTTT
NA	TRBV6-1	NA	TRBJ2-1	CASSESWGRGGEQFF	TGTGCCAGCAGTGAAAGTTGGGGGAGGGGGGGTGAGCAGTTCTTC
TRBD1	TRBV30	NA	TRBJ2-7	CAWSPWAGQGSSYEQYF	TGTGCCTGGAGCCCATGGGCCGGACAGGGGAGCTCCTACGAGCAGTACTTC
TRBD2	TRBV6-5	NA	TRBJ2-1	CASSYSAGGVEQFF	TGTGCCAGCAGTTACTCGGCGGGGGGGGTTGAGCAGTTCTTC
TRBD2	TRBV7-6	NA	TRBJ2-5	CASSLGNGRGETQYF	TGTGCCAGCAGCTTAGGAAACGGGAGGGGGGAGACCCAGTACTTC